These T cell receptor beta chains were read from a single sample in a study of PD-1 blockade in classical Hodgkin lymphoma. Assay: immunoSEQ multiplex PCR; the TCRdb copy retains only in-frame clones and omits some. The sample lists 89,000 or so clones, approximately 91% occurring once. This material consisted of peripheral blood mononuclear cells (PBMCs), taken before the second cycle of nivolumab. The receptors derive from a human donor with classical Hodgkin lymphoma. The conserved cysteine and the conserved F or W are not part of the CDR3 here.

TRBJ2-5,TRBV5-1,ASHRGIQETQY
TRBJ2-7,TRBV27,ASSLFGRLLYEQY
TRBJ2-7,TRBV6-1,ASSPNRAYEQY
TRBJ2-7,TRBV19,ASSPTGPGTAPEQY
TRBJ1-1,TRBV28,AAKKDSRQPVPSMNTEAF
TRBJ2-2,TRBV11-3,ASSLQREAGELF
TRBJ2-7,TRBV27,ASSRTFAYEQY
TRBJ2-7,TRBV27,ASSLTRLAGGSYEQY
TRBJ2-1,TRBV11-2,ASSLLEVFFAYNEQF
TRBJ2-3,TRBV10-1,ASSEPGTSGVTDTQY
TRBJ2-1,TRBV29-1,SVERASWLGYNEQF